Given below is one T cell receptor (beta chain) in context. Its antigen specificity is not known. Base qualities are not provided; no much larger clone lies one nucleotide away. Genomic DNA was isolated from the sorted cells so that the TCRbeta CDR3 region could be sequenced. The immunoSEQ Assay was used to sequence the TCRbeta CDR3 regions. The table comes from immuneACCESS by way of TCRdb, which keeps in-frame sequences with V and J called. Part of the clones is missing from these tables; in studies checked, under half for an unresolved V gene and the rest for unknown reasons. Within this sample are 65,000 to 90,000 clones, with 90% to 95% of them counted one time only. The leading ten clones occupy about 2.5% of the sample. Patients with a history of autoimmune disease or receiving systemic immunosuppression were excluded from the trial. In every dose cohort, peripheral blood was drawn for TCR sequencing at baseline, cycle 4 day 1, and cycle 7 day 1. Samples were obtained from an open-label, multicenter, first-in-human phase I dose-escalation trial of ivuxolimab. The trial enrolled adults with locally advanced or metastatic head and neck squamous cell, hepatocellular, melanoma or renal cell carcinoma. Before TCR sequencing, CD4+ T cells and CD8+ T cells from peripheral blood were sorted into separate populations.

This specimen comes from a study of OX40 agonist ivuxolimab in advanced cancers. General notes on the study: Ivuxolimab was an agonistic, fully human IgG2 monoclonal antibody directed against OX40 (CD134), a costimulatory receptor. Intravenous ivuxolimab was administered to patients every 2 weeks at six dose levels: 0.01, 0.1, 0.3, 1.5, 3 and 10 mg/kg. Of the approximately 54 patients in dose escalation, some 20 had hepatocellular carcinoma, about 15 had melanoma, 9 had renal cell carcinoma and 9 had head and neck cancer. In the dose-escalation cohort, around four fifths of patients were male, and the mean age was 60 years with a range of 23 to 79. Patients were allowed to have had prior anti-PD-1, anti-PD-L1 or anti-CTLA-4 therapy, and approximately 41% of the dose-escalation patients had previously received checkpoint inhibitors. Three dose-escalation patients achieved partial responses, one with hepatocellular carcinoma and two with cutaneous melanoma. The point of sequencing TCRbeta in the periphery was to test whether ivuxolimab changed TCR sequence diversity and drove clonal T-cell expansion. The monotherapy dose-escalation portion (N ≈ 52 patients) of the phase I ivuxolimab trial is reported in the paper. What the work shows at the level of the full study, not this receptor alone: After ivuxolimab, CD8+ T cells had more expanded clones than CD4+ T cells on average. Which antigens the clonally expanded peripheral T cells were specific for was not determined. In partial responders in the 0.1-3.0 mg/kg groups, normalized peripheral clonal expansion was found to be among the lowest, especially among CD8+ T cells. Low levels of normalized T-cell clonal expansion were also shown by some nonresponding patients. Clonal expansion of both CD4+ and CD8+ blood T cells was observed from baseline to week 6 at doses 0.1 to 3.0 mg/kg.

The CDR3 runs 13 amino acids, cysteine and phenylalanine included. Only the CDR3 part of the read is kept: 39 bases, read in frame from the first base. From a lookup of the germline V gene, CDR1 and CDR2 are SGHNT and YENEEA. V and J are truncated by 3 bases and 7 bases respectively, leaving an intervening sequence of 10 bases. The chain uses TRBV11-3 and TRBJ1-5; the D gene identity is not certain. The sample in question was CD4+ or CD8+ T cells sorted from blood, obtained in a trial of the OX40 agonist ivuxolimab. This TCR derives from an adult with an advanced solid tumor such as melanoma, head and neck, liver or kidney cancer. The DNA reads TGTGCCAGCAGCTTCTATGAGAGGCAGCCCCAGCATTTT. Its translation is CASSFYERQPQHF.